The 31 T cell receptor beta chains below all came from one sample that was sequenced in a study of cytomegalovirus exposure and HLA in healthy donors. Vbeta (60) and Jbeta (13) primers were used in the PCR. Profiling relied on immunoSEQ multiplex PCR, and the TCRdb table lists in-frame clones only, not all of them. The data contain under 200,000 clones, about three quarters of them seen just once; the ten biggest clones take up around 5.7%. Material: PBMCs. The receptor set was obtained from a man in his forties or fifties in good health and CMV-seronegative.

The V gene is TRBV6-5, the J gene TRBJ1-6; D call uncertain. CDR1 and CDR2 from the germline V gene are MNHEY and SVGAGI. Trimming took 0 bases from V and 7 from J, leaving 10 bases between them. This CDR3 has 15 residues. CDR3 loop: CASSYSRQTNSPLHF. The DNA of the CDR3 is TGTGCCAGCAGTTACTCGCGGCAAACGAATTCACCCCTCCACTTT.

The rearrangement uses TRBV11-2 and TRBJ1-4, with no clear D. The CDR3 is 14 amino acids. Between the trimmed V and J ends, which lost 5 bases and 7 bases, there was a span of 14 bases. Germline V CDR1 and CDR2: SGHAT, FQNNGV. CDR3: CASSTPGSSEKLFF. The CDR3 DNA reads as TGTGCCAGCAGCACTCCGGGGTCGAGTGAAAAACTGTTTTTT. The full variable domain, in which reference TRBV11-2 and TRBJ1-4 provide the parts outside the CDR3, is EAGVAQSPRYKIIEKRQSVAFWCNPISGHATLYWYQQILGQGPKLLIQFQNNGVVDDSQLPKDRFSAERLKGVDSTLKIQPAKLEDSAVYLCASSTPGSSEKLFFGSGTQLSVL.

J is TRBJ2-1 and V is TRBV6-5; TRBD2 might be the D (5 bases). Germline CDR1 reads MNHEY; CDR2 reads SVGAGI. V was shortened by 2 bases and J by 13 bases, with 12 bases between the two germline ends. The CDR3 is 12 amino acids. The CDR3 DNA follows: TGTGCCAGCAGTTACGCGGGCCCCGGTCAGTTCTTC. Translated: CASSYAGPGQFF.

The chain is built from TRBV14 and TRBJ2-5; 10 bases match TRBD2. Trimming took 5 bases from V and 4 from J; bases not matched to a gene: 7. There are 15 residues in the CDR3. Germline V gives CDR1 SGHDN, CDR2 FVKESK. The CDR3 here is CASSILAGEGETQYF. The DNA for the CDR3 is TGTGCCAGCAGCATTCTAGCGGGAGAGGGAGAGACCCAGTACTTC. The whole variable domain, filled in from reference TRBV14 and TRBJ2-5, reads EAGVTQFPSHSVIEKGQTVTLRCDPISGHDNLYWYRRVMGKEIKFLLHFVKESKQDESGMPNNRFLAERTGGTYSTLKVQPAELEDSGVYFCASSILAGEGETQYFGPGTRLLVL.

The chain is built from TRBV7-9 and TRBJ2-2; 13 bases line up with TRBD2. The CDR3 is 17 amino acids. Germline trimming cut 5 bases from V and 0 bases from J; bases unmatched to any gene: 3. CDR1 and CDR2 (germline): SEHNR, FQNEAQ (reference sequence). The CDR3 coding sequence is TGTGCCAGCAGCACGACTAGCGGGAGGTCGAACACCGGGGAGCTGTTTTTT. Protein sequence: CASSTTSGRSNTGELFF.

The CDR3 here is CASSRQGFGYTF. The CDR3 DNA is TGTGCCAGCAGTCGACAGGGGTTTGGCTACACCTTC. The genes are TRBV6-1 and TRBJ1-2; 8 bases are shared with TRBD1. The CDR3 runs to 12 residues. J was trimmed by 7 bases and V by 5 bases; bases with no gene match: 3. Germline V lookup: CDR1 MNHNS, CDR2 SASEGT.

The V call is TRBV6-6, the J call TRBJ1-4; a weak D match, TRBD1 (6 bases). CDR3 length: 14 amino acids. Trimming cost V 9 bases and J 8 bases, with 19 bases left between them. Germline V lookup: CDR1 MNHNY, CDR2 SVGAGI (reference sequence). The CDR3 DNA sequence: TGTGCCAGTAGATTCAGGGGTATAGGAGAAAAACTGTTTTTT. Protein: CASRFRGIGEKLFF.

The chain employs TRBV15 and TRBJ1-5; the match to TRBD1 covers 7 bases. The CDR3 consists of 16 residues. The V gene end was trimmed by 3 bases and the J gene end by 5 bases; junction bases not matched to a gene: 10. Germline lookup yields CDR1 LNHNV and CDR2 YYDKDF (reference sequence). DNA of the CDR3: TGTGCCACCAGCAGTGGCAGGGGGAATAGGGATCAGCCCCAGCATTTT. Its protein is CATSSGRGNRDQPQHF.

The V and J genes are TRBV4-3 and TRBJ2-7; 11 bases agree with TRBD2. The CDR3 has 18 residues. V was pared by 6 bases and J by 0 bases, with 13 bases of the junction left unmatched. The germline gives CDR1 LGHNA, CDR2 YSLEER. As DNA, the CDR3 is TGCGCCAGCAGTCCAAGAAAGGAGACTAGCGGGGACTCCTACGAGCAGTACTTC. It encodes CASSPRKETSGDSYEQYF.

This chain joins TRBV6-1 and TRBJ1-5; 7 nucleotides agree with TRBD1. CDR1 is MNHNS and CDR2 is SASEGT in the germline V gene. V dropped 5 bases and J dropped 6; count of bases not matched to a gene: 7. The CDR3 extends over 14 amino acids. The CDR3 spells CASSPTGFGQPQHF. The CDR3 nucleotides read TGTGCCAGCAGTCCGACAGGGTTCGGTCAGCCCCAGCATTTT.

The rearrangement links TRBV27 to TRBJ2-5; D is possibly TRBD2 (6 bases). V shed 2 bases and J shed 7 bases, with 11 bases lying between them. Germline lookup yields CDR1 MNHEY and CDR2 SMNVEV (reference sequence). The CDR3 has 13 amino acids. Here the CDR3 reads CASSLVWRGTQYF. CDR3 DNA: TGTGCCAGCAGTTTAGTGTGGAGGGGGACCCAGTACTTC.

CDR3 in amino acids: CASSERQGGEQYF. CDR3 in DNA: TGTGCCAGCAGTGAACGACAGGGAGGCGAGCAGTACTTC. The J gene is TRBJ2-7, the V gene TRBV6-1, with D possibly matching TRBD1 (7 bases). CDR1 and CDR2 (germline): MNHNS, SASEGT. V gave up 2 bases and J gave up 6 bases, with 11 bases separating them. This CDR3 spans 13 amino acids.

On this clone: Because the CDR3's place on the DNA is in doubt, the DNA is left out and the CDR3 is given as listed by TCRdb. The chain is built from TRBV9 and TRBJ2-3; the table's D call of TRBD2 was not tested on the DNA. The CDR3 numbers 13 amino acids, ends counted. Germline V gives CDR1 SGDLS, CDR2 YYNGEE. The chain's CDR3 is CASSPSVAGGTYF.

This clone has a single count. V usage is TRBV27 and J usage is TRBJ2-4; D is possibly TRBD1 (6 bases). Germline V gene data show CDR1 as MNHEY and CDR2 as SMNVEV (reference sequence). V shed 5 bases and J shed 2 bases, with 19 bases lying between them. The CDR3 totals 17 residues. This CDR3 reads CASSPKTGTVSKNIQYF. Written as DNA, the CDR3 is TGTGCCAGCAGTCCGAAAACAGGGACGGTGTCCAAAAACATTCAGTACTTC.

The J gene is TRBJ2-5, the V gene TRBV5-1, with D hard to call. The J call is in doubt because the DNA end fits TRBJ2-7 better. CDR1 and CDR2 from the germline V gene are SGHRS and YFSETQ. CDR3 length: 13 amino acids. In nucleotides, the CDR3 is TGCGCCAGCAGCTTGGACAGATTGTACGAGCAGTACTTC. Amino acid sequence: CASSLDRLYEQYF.

The genes are TRBV5-1 and TRBJ2-1; 10 bases fit TRBD2. The V gene's germline CDR1 is SGHRS and CDR2 YFSETQ. The CDR3 is made up of 15 amino acids. The trim removed 9 bases at V and 4 bases at J, leaving 10 bases unmatched. CDR3 sequence reads: CATRILAGGYNEQFF. Here the CDR3 DNA reads TGCGCCACCCGGATATTAGCGGGGGGTTACAATGAGCAGTTCTTC.

For the CDR3, the DNA is TGTGCCATCATGACGGGAGGGCCGAGCACAGATACGCAGTATTTT. The encoded protein is CAIMTGGPSTDTQYF. The chain couples TRBV10-3 to TRBJ2-3, with 8 bases that match TRBD2. Germline-derived CDR1 and CDR2 are ENHRY and SYGVKD. J lost 0 bases, V lost 7 bases, and 6 bases had no gene match. CDR3 length equals 15 residues.

The chain has TRBV7-2 and TRBJ2-3; D perhaps matches TRBD2 (6 bases). Germline V gene sequence: CDR1 SGHTA, CDR2 FQGNSA. The V end was cut by 0 bases, the J end by 4 bases, with 17 bases between. There are 17 residues in the CDR3. CDR3 DNA: TGTGCCAGCAGCTTAGCCGGGACTCCCTCCGGGCCAGATACGCAGTATTTT. This gives the protein CASSLAGTPSGPDTQYF.

Only a few counts were recorded for this clone. This chain uses TRBV19 with TRBJ2-3; the D gene is possibly TRBD2 (7 bases). The CDR3 extends over 16 amino acids. Germline values: CDR1 LNHDA, CDR2 SQIVND (reference sequence). The CDR3 DNA reads as TGTGCTACCCGGGGAGGGGGGGCTAGCAAGGGAGATACGCAGTATTTT. It translates to CATRGGGASKGDTQYF.

The chain is built from TRBV7-6 and TRBJ2-3, with a weak D call TRBD2 (5 bases). Trimming left V 5 bases short and J 6 bases short, with 21 bases between. CDR1 is SGHVS and CDR2 is FNYEAQ in the germline V gene. This CDR3 has 16 amino acids. The CDR3 region has the DNA TGTGCCAGCAGCGACGTAGGACTTCAGGTGTCTGATACGCAGTATTTT. Encoded protein: CASSDVGLQVSDTQYF. Drawing the rest from reference TRBV7-6 and TRBJ2-3, the complete variable domain is GAGVSQSPRYKVTKRGQDVALRCDPISGHVSLYWYRQALGQGPEFLTYFNYEAQQDKSGLPNDRFSAERPEGSISTLTIQRTEQRDSAMYRCASSDVGLQVSDTQYFGPGTRLTVL.

The chain carries TRBV9 and TRBJ2-5; D uncertain. This CDR3 has 14 amino acids. The germline V gene has CDR1 SGDLS and CDR2 YYNGEE. V was shortened by 0 bases and J by 4 bases, with 10 bases between the two germline ends. The CDR3 bases are TGTGCCAGCAGCGTAGACCCGAGGAGAGAGACCCAGTACTTC. Protein sequence: CASSVDPRRETQYF.

V gene TRBV9 combines with J gene TRBJ1-2, with D perhaps matching TRBD1 (6 bases). Germline V gene sequence: CDR1 SGDLS, CDR2 YYNGEE. The CDR3 has 15 residues. V shed 4 bases and J shed 4 bases, with 17 bases lying between them. The CDR3 protein is CASSTSWEGGYGYTF. The CDR3 DNA follows: TGTGCCAGCAGCACCAGTTGGGAGGGGGGCTATGGCTACACCTTC.

The J gene is TRBJ2-1, the V gene TRBV10-1; D gene ambiguous. CDR1 and CDR2 (germline): WNHNN, SYGVQD (reference sequence). Trimming shortened V by 5 bases and J by 3 bases, and 8 bases separated the two germline ends. The CDR3 contains 13 residues. Here the CDR3 reads CASSFGGYNEQFF. CDR3 DNA: TGCGCCAGCAGTTTCGGTGGCTACAATGAGCAGTTCTTC.

This rearrangement joins TRBV19 to TRBJ1-6; D unclear. The CDR3 is 15 amino acids. Germline CDR1 LNHDA, CDR2 SQIVND (reference sequence). Trimming took 0 bases from V and 6 from J, leaving 9 bases between them. The chain's CDR3 is CASSIEPLGNSPLHF. The CDR3 DNA is TGTGCCAGTAGTATAGAGCCCCTCGGTAATTCACCCCTCCACTTT.

The chain has TRBV6-1 and TRBJ1-1; no clear D gene. This CDR3 spans 14 amino acids. V lost 8 bases and J 1 base, leaving 14 bases between the germline ends. Germline V CDR1 and CDR2: MNHNS, SASEGT. CDR3 nucleotides: TGTGCCAGCGTGAGGCTGGCCGGGAACACTGAAGCTTTCTTT. Translation gives CASVRLAGNTEAFF.

J is TRBJ1-2 and V is TRBV20-1, with unresolved D. This CDR3 has 11 amino acids. Germline loops: CDR1 DFQATT, CDR2 SNEGSKA (reference sequence). V lost 1 base to trimming and J lost 8 bases, with 8 bases between them. The CDR3, as DNA: TGCAGTGCTAGAGCCGTTCTAGGCTACACCTTC. Protein sequence: CSARAVLGYTF.

The chain employs TRBV9 and TRBJ2-3; TRBD1 agrees at 7 bases. The CDR3 is made up of 14 amino acids. V dropped 6 bases and J dropped 0; count of bases not matched to a gene: 4. In germline, CDR1 is SGDLS, CDR2 YYNGEE. CDR3: CASNGQASTDTQYF. The CDR3 bases are TGTGCCAGCAACGGACAGGCAAGCACAGATACGCAGTATTTT.

The V gene is TRBV5-1, the J gene TRBJ2-1, with 8 bases lining up with TRBD2. Germline V gene data show CDR1 as SGHRS and CDR2 as YFSETQ. This CDR3 is built from 15 residues. V lost 4 bases to trimming and J lost 4 bases; unmatched junction nucleotides: 7. CDR3 DNA sequence: TGCGCCAGCAGCAAAGGAGCGGGAGTGTACAATGAGCAGTTCTTC. It codes for CASSKGAGVYNEQFF.

The rearrangement joins TRBV6-4 to TRBJ2-1; maybe TRBD2 (5 bases). Per the germline V gene, CDR1 is MRHNA and CDR2 is SNTAGT. The CDR3 contains 15 residues. Trimming removed 2 bases at V and 2 bases at J, with 10 bases between. CDR3 loop: CASSDEGGTYNEQFF. The CDR3 DNA is TGTGCCAGCAGTGACGAGGGCGGAACCTACAATGAGCAGTTCTTC.

The chain has TRBV7-2 and TRBJ2-7, with a tentative D call TRBD1 (5 bases). CDR1 and CDR2 from the germline V gene are SGHTA and FQGNSA. V was trimmed by 5 bases and J by 2 bases, leaving 13 bases between them. CDR3 size: 14 residues. CDR3 DNA: TGTGCCAGCAGCCCGGGCGTACAGGCCTACGAGCAGTACTTC. Translated, it gives CASSPGVQAYEQYF.

This clone was seen at least ten times. The chain carries TRBV2 and TRBJ1-4; a weak D match, TRBD1 (6 bases). Trimming left V 4 bases short and J 8 bases short, with 8 bases between. The germline gives CDR1 SNHLY, CDR2 FYNNEI. This CDR3 is built from 12 residues. CDR3 residues: CASSGTEEKLFF. The CDR3 DNA reads as TGTGCCAGCAGTGGGACAGAGGAAAAACTGTTTTTT.